This T cell receptor (beta chain) was found in a study of radiotherapy plus CTLA-4 blockade in lung cancer. This CDR3 contains 16 residues. Trimming removed 9 bases at V and 0 bases at J, with 18 bases between. CDR1 MNHNY and CDR2 SVGAGI come from the germline V gene (reference sequence). Libraries were prepared by immunoSEQ multiplex PCR; TCRdb keeps only in-frame clonotypes and omits some of them. Here the sample spans 85,000 to 130,000 clones, approximately 81% being singletons. This sequence joins TRBV6-6 and TRBJ2-4; D remains ambiguous. This sample comprised peripheral blood, obtained from a patient treated with radiotherapy plus ipilimumab. The TCR sequence derives from a human donor with non-small cell lung cancer that progressed on radiotherapy plus ipilimumab. Some clones in this sample may be carry-over from other donors' samples. CDR3: CASSSNGRLAKNIQYF. The CDR3 coding sequence is TGTGCCAGTTCCAGTAATGGCAGACTAGCCAAAAACATTCAGTACTTC.